This T cell receptor beta chain appears in the sequencing data of a study of STAT5B mutations in CD4+ large granular lymphocyte leukemia. General study results and limits: 8/27 top patient clones versus 2/35 control clones were TRBV06-family.

This clone was counted a few times. The antigen is unknown. In the authors' methods: Productive clonotypes were detectable down to 2.59 x 10-5 frequency. Measured with immunoSEQ multiplex PCR; TCRdb has only the in-frame clones, and not every one. The DNA was the basis for D and trimming; V, J and clone size are from that table. Among tens of thousands of clones listed, about three quarters were seen once. The CDR3 has 14 residues. Germline CDR1 and CDR2: SGDLS and YYNGEE. V was cut by 0 bases and J by 2 bases, with 8 bases left in between. Sequencing was performed on CD4+ T cells from blood buffy coats. The rearrangement links TRBV9 to TRBJ1-1; possibly TRBD1 for D (5 bases). This receptor was identified in a human donor in good health. The CDR3 DNA follows: TGTGCCAGCAGCGTAGCCGGGGCCAACACTGAAGCTTTCTTT. Translation: CASSVAGANTEAFF.